This T cell receptor (beta chain) was found in a study of cytomegalovirus exposure and HLA in healthy donors. PCR amplification relied on 60 Vbeta primers (plus 13 Jbeta primers). Measured with immunoSEQ multiplex PCR; TCRdb has only the in-frame clones, and not every one. The data contain around 120,000 clones, approximately 76% of them singletons. The CDR3 consists of 17 residues. The V segment lost 5 bases and the J segment 0 bases; nucleotides outside the gene matches: 9. Per the germline V gene, CDR1 is SEHNR and CDR2 is FQNEAQ (reference sequence). Sample: PBMCs. This clonotype was obtained from a man aged 45-60 years in good health and CMV-seropositive. The chain employs TRBV7-9 and TRBJ2-1; 8 bases map to TRBD1. The CDR3 bases are TGTGCCAGCAGCGGTCCCCTTACAGGGGGCTCCTACAATGAGCAGTTCTTC. This gives the protein CASSGPLTGGSYNEQFF.